This T cell receptor (beta chain) stems from a study of blood T cell repertoires in COVID-19. Unmatched junction bases numbered 5, after V lost 5 bases and J lost 2 bases. Germline V gene sequence: CDR1 PRHDT, CDR2 FYEKMQ (reference sequence). The CDR3 length is 14 residues. TCRdb's table, derived via immunoSEQ multiplex PCR, lists solely in-frame clones and lacks some. The sample carries 150,000 to 200,000 clones, 70% to 85% recorded once. V is TRBV13 and J is TRBJ1-2, with TRBD1 identical over 7 bases. Specimen: peripheral blood. This TCR was recovered from a woman of 80 years or more with acute or convalescent COVID-19. The CDR3 here is CASSVGGGNYGYTF. CDR3 coding DNA: TGTGCCAGCAGCGTCGGAGGGGGCAACTATGGCTACACCTTC.